The clone carrying this T cell receptor beta chain was observed a handful of times. Its specificity is unknown. Arm-PCR of CDR3 regions and iRepertoire HTBI primers were the basis on which TCR beta libraries were built. In the original processing: Segment identification across samples yielded 60 or so TRBV and fewer than 15 TRBJ segments. TCRdb recomputed calls from the multiplex PCR reads with MiXCR, one row per CDR3 protein. What appears here as the V and J calls and clone size reflects TCRdb's work, not the paper's. Among about 530,000 distinct CDR3 sequences listed, about 16% were seen once. This specimen belongs to a study of regulatory T cells in long-lasting Graves disease. Study outcomes and limitations: Persistent Graves' patients showed less TCR diversity than newly diagnosed ones.

Time point noted: newly diagnosed GD, antithyroid drugs for less than 3 months. The TCR library was prepared using RNA isolated from PBMCs. The sample was also linked to a second study, of T cells in Graves' hyperthyroidism and ophthalmopathy. That report adds: The hyperthyroidism patients had all been newly diagnosed, and their disease duration was under 2 months. Their ages ranged from 18 to 65 years.

This TCR derives from a woman aged 35 to 60 with Graves disease. Sample: peripheral blood mononuclear cells (PBMCs), taken at new diagnosis, from a patient treated with antithyroid drugs.

The CDR3, as DNA: TGTGCCAGTAGGGGCGCCGGGAGAACTGAAGCTTTCTTT. Amino acid sequence: CASRGAGRTEAFF. The rearrangement uses TRBV19 and TRBJ1-1; D is undetermined. Germline V gene sequence: CDR1 LNHDA, CDR2 SQIVND (reference sequence). V was clipped by 6 bases and J by 5 bases, with 13 bases between them. The CDR3 length is 13 residues.